The T cell receptor beta chain under discussion was sequenced for a study of blood T cell repertoires in COVID-19. Whole-study context: Sites in the United States, Italy and Spain provided acute and convalescent COVID-19 samples.

Original handling: Estimated nucleated cell counts came from reference gene primer amplification. Generated by immunoSEQ multiplex PCR, the TCRdb table keeps only in-frame clones and is missing some. That table supplies the V and J calls and clone size; D and trimming were determined from the DNA. The sample holds over 120,000 clones; roughly 88% are singletons and the top ten take roughly 1.6%. V gave up 6 bases and J gave up 0 bases, with 5 bases separating them. The CDR3 runs 11 residues. The germline V gene encodes CDR1 SQVTM and CDR2 ANQGSEA. A word on this clone: Distinct nucleotide sequences in the sample also encode this CDR3.

The sequencing input was peripheral blood. This sequence joins TRBV29-1 and TRBJ1-1; no clear D. This TCR was recovered from a woman in her forties or fifties with acute or convalescent COVID-19. CDR3 nucleotide sequence: TGCAGCGTACTCATGAACACTGAAGCTTTCTTT. Translating it yields CSVLMNTEAFF.